The clone carrying this TCR beta chain was observed once. Trimming pared 6 bases from V and 4 bases from J, leaving 15 bases between. The CDR3 is 14 residues long. The germline V gene encodes CDR1 MNHEY and CDR2 SVGAGI. This sample stems from a study of control samples from healthy donors and cancer patients. Clones were read by immunoSEQ multiplex PCR, and TCRdb kept only the in-frame ones, dropping some. Altogether around 130,000 clones are present, roughly 91% being singletons, with the ten largest covering roughly 1.7%. The TCR comes from a man in his fifties or sixties with head and neck cancer. This chain joins TRBV6-5 and TRBJ1-1; TRBD1 is a possible D gene (6 bases). Sequencing input: PBMCs. The CDR3 sequence: CASRFEGVGTEAFF. For the CDR3, the DNA is TGTGCCAGCAGATTTGAGGGGGTCGGCACTGAAGCTTTCTTT.